A selection of T cell receptor beta chains follows, all from one sample in a study of identical twins. From the 5' RACE reads, TCRdb called clonotypes with MiXCR, one entry per CDR3 protein. The repertoire holds about 920,000 distinct CDR3 sequences, with about 12% as singletons. This same sample was also taken into another study, of yellow fever vaccine responses in identical twins.

Material: PBMCs. The source of these receptors is a woman aged 18 to 35 in good health. Each CDR3 is given with its conserved first and last residue. The order of the fields is CDR3 DNA, CDR3 protein, J gene, D gene, CDR3 length, V gene, clone size. A D gene is named only where the DNA matches it firmly. A row's size may be missing; if present it is once, few, many or a size class.

DNA: TGCAGTGCTAGAGAGGGGACTAGCGGGAGCACCCTCTACAATGAGCAGTTCTTC
CDR3: CSAREGTSGSTLYNEQFF
J: TRBJ2-1
D: TRBD2
length: 18
V: TRBV20-1
size: .

DNA: TGTGCCAGCACCTCCCGACTCGGACCCTACGAGCAGTACTTC
CDR3: CASTSRLGPYEQYF
J: TRBJ2-7
D: .
length: 14
V: TRBV12-3/TRBV12-4
size: many

DNA: TGTGCCAGCAGCCCGGTAGGACAGCCGCAGTTCTTC
CDR3: CASSPVGQPQFF
J: TRBJ2-1
D: .
length: 12
V: TRBV27
size: .

DNA: TGTGCCAGCAGCTTTCGGGCCTCGCGGAGCTCCTACAATGAGCAGTTCTTC
CDR3: CASSFRASRSSYNEQFF
J: TRBJ2-1
D: .
length: 17
V: TRBV11-2
size: few

DNA: TGTGCCAGCAGTACTAGGATAGAGACCCAGTACTTC
CDR3: CASSTRIETQYF
J: TRBJ2-5
D: .
length: 12
V: TRBV12-3/TRBV12-4
size: .

DNA: TGTGCCAGCAGCGTGTGGGGTATCTCCTACGAGCAGTACTTC
CDR3: CASSVWGISYEQYF
J: TRBJ2-7
D: .
length: 14
V: TRBV5-6
size: .

DNA: TGTGCCAGCAGCCTAGACAGTTTGGGGGGCTATGGCTACACCTTC
CDR3: CASSLDSLGGYGYTF
J: TRBJ1-2
D: .
length: 15
V: TRBV3-1
size: .

DNA: TGCGCCAGCACCGACGGAACAGGGAAGAACACTGAAGCTTTCTTT
CDR3: CASTDGTGKNTEAFF
J: TRBJ1-1
D: .
length: 15
V: TRBV5-1
size: few

DNA: TGTGCCAGCAGTTCATCTAGCGGGGGCCTTTCCTACAATGAGCAGTTCTTC
CDR3: CASSSSSGGLSYNEQFF
J: TRBJ2-1
D: TRBD2
length: 17
V: TRBV12-3/TRBV12-4
size: .

DNA: TGCGCCAGCAGCCAGATACCAAATAGCGGGAGGTTGAGCGAGCAGTACTTC
CDR3: CASSQIPNSGRLSEQYF
J: TRBJ2-7
D: TRBD2
length: 17
V: TRBV4-1
size: .

DNA: TGTGCCAGCAGCTTAGCCCGGACAAACGATTATGGCTACACCTTC
CDR3: CASSLARTNDYGYTF
J: TRBJ1-2
D: .
length: 15
V: TRBV11-2
size: many

DNA: TGTGCCAGCAGCCCGCGTGCGGCATACTCCCGGGATGAGCAGTTCTTC
CDR3: CASSPRAAYSRDEQFF
J: TRBJ2-1
D: .
length: 16
V: TRBV7-8
size: .

DNA: TGTGCCAGCAGCTTAACTCCCGGGGGCAATGAGCAGTTCTTC
CDR3: CASSLTPGGNEQFF
J: TRBJ2-1
D: .
length: 14
V: TRBV5-4
size: few

DNA: TGTGCCAGCAGTTTATACTCCGATGAAAAACTGTTTTTT
CDR3: CASSLYSDEKLFF
J: TRBJ1-4
D: .
length: 13
V: TRBV12-3/TRBV12-4
size: few

DNA: TGTGCCAGCAGTTTATTGCAGCTCGGTCGGGACACAGATACGCAGTATTTT
CDR3: CASSLLQLGRDTDTQYF
J: TRBJ2-3
D: .
length: 17
V: TRBV28
size: .

DNA: TGCAGTGCTAGACCCCCCGGGGGGGCCCGGGAGACCCAGTACTTC
CDR3: CSARPPGGARETQYF
J: TRBJ2-5
D: TRBD2
length: 15
V: TRBV20-1
size: .

DNA: TGTGCCAGCATGGGGACAGGGGTTTCCGGGGAGCTGTTTTTT
CDR3: CASMGTGVSGELFF
J: TRBJ2-2
D: TRBD1
length: 14
V: TRBV6-1
size: few

DNA: TGTGCCAGCAGCCAAGGTGAGAGCGGGAGGGCCAATGAGCAGTTCTTC
CDR3: CASSQGESGRANEQFF
J: TRBJ2-1
D: TRBD2
length: 16
V: TRBV4-2
size: many

DNA: TGCAGTGCTGTCCACCAAAAGCCGACTAGCGGGAAGGGTTCCTACAATGAGCAGTTCTTC
CDR3: CSAVHQKPTSGKGSYNEQFF
J: TRBJ2-1
D: TRBD2
length: 20
V: TRBV20-1
size: .

DNA: TGTGCCAGCAGCGCTGGGACTAGCGGAGGGGGAGAGACCCAGTACTTC
CDR3: CASSAGTSGGGETQYF
J: TRBJ2-5
D: TRBD2
length: 16
V: TRBV2
size: few